The 3 T cell receptor beta chains below come from one sample, sequenced in a study of post-analysis software for immune sequencing data. Points from the study as a whole: When patients were compared with controls, 4 or 5 TRBV segments were more frequent, TRBV5-6, TRBV5-1 and TRBV20-1 among them.

These TCRs are of unknown antigen specificity. The authors incorporated unique molecular identifiers into the TCR beta cDNA libraries. TCRdb fed the PCR reads into MiXCR, producing one record per CDR3 protein. In the table there are about 760,000 distinct CDR3 sequences, just under 30% of which are singletons. The sequenced sample was blood. These receptor sequences come from a girl aged 5-17 years with multiple sclerosis.

The chain combines TRBV6-5 with TRBJ1-1; D is possibly TRBD1 (5 bases). CDR1 is MNHEY, CDR2 SVGAGI, per germline. The CDR3 has 13 amino acids. V was cut by 10 bases and J by 0 bases, with 12 bases left in between. This chain's CDR3 is CATLPGVNTEAFF. The CDR3 nucleotides read TGTGCCACCCTGCCGGGGGTGAACACTGAAGCTTTCTTT.

This clonotype was seen more than once but under ten times. V and J are TRBV3-1 and TRBJ1-2; no firm D call. The V and J ends lost 4 bases and 8 bases respectively, with 14 bases between them. The CDR3 is made up of 13 amino acids. Germline V gene data show CDR1 as LGHDT and CDR2 as YNNKEL (reference sequence). The CDR3 coding sequence is TGTGCCAGCAGCCCGCGGACGATGCACGGCTACACCTTC. Residues: CASSPRTMHGYTF.

This clonotype was found a few times. The chain has TRBV20-1 and TRBJ2-1; the D is unclear. Germline CDR1 DFQATT, CDR2 SNEGSKA (reference sequence). V shed 6 bases and J shed 12 bases, with 21 bases lying between them. This CDR3 spans 13 amino acids. The CDR3 protein is CSAPMIVGSGQFF. The CDR3 DNA sequence: TGCAGTGCACCTATGATCGTCGGTTCTGGGCAGTTCTTC.